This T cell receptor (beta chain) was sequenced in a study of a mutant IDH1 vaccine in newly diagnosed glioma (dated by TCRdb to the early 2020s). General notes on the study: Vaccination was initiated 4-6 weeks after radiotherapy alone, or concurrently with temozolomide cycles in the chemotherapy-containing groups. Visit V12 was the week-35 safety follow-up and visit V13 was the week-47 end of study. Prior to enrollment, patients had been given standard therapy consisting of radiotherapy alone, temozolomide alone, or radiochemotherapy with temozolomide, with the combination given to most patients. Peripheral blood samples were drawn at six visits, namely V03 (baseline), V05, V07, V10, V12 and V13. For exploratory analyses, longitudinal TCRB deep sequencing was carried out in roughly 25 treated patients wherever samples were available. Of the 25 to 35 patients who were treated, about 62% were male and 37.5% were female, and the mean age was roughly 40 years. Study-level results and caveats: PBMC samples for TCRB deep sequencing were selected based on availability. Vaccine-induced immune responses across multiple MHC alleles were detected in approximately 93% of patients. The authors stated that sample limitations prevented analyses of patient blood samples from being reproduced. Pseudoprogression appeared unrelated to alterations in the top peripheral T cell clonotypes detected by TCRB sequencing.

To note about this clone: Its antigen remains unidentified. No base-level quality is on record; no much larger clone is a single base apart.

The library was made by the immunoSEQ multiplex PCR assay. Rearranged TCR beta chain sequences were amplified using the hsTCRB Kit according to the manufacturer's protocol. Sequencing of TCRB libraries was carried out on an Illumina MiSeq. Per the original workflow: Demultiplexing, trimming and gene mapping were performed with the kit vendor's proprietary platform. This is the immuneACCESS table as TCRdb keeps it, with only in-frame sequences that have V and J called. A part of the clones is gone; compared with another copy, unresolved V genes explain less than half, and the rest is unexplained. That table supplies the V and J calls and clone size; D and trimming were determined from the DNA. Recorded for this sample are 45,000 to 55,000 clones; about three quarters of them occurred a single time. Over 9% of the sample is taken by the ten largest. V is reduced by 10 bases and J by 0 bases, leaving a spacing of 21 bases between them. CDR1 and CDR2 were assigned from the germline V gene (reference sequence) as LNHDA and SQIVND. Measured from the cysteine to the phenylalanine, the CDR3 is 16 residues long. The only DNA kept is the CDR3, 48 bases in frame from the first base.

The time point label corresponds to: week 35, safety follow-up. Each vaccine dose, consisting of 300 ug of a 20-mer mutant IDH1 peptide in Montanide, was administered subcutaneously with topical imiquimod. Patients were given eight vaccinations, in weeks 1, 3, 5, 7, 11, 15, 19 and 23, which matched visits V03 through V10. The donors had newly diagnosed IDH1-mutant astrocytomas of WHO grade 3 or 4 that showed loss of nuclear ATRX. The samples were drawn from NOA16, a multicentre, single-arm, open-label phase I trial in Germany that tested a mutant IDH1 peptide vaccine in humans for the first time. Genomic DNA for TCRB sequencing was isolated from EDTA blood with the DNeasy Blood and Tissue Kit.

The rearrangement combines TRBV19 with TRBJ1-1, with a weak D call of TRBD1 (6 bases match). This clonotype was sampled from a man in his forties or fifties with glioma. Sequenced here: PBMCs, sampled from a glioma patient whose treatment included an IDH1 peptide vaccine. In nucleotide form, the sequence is TGTGCCACCCATAGGGGGGCAGACAGGTTGAACACTGAAGCTTTCTTT. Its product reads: CATHRGADRLNTEAFF. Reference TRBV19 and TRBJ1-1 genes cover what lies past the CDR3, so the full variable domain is DGGITQSPKYLFRKEGQNVTLSCEQNLNHDAMYWYRQDPGQGLRLIYYSQIVNDFQKGDIAEGYSVSREKKESFPLTVTSAQKNPTAFYLCATHRGADRLNTEAFFGQGTRLTVV.